This TCR beta chain is drawn from a study of CD8 T cells in Susac syndrome. Whole-study context: At blood draw, Susac syndrome patients were therapy-naive, on corticosteroids, or on intravenous immunoglobulin alone. Broader study findings: Susac-specific public clones found in total CD8+ repertoires numbered 15 to 20, and those in CD8+ TEMRA repertoires numbered about five. TEMRA cells and active patients showed peak Susac CD8+ clonal expansion.

As concerns this clonotype: What it binds is unknown.

Roughly 0.45 to 1 ug RNA was reverse transcribed with random hexamers. TCRdb used MiXCR to reprocess the immunoSEQ multiplex PCR reads, holding one entry per CDR3 protein. The sample has some 130,000 distinct CDR3 sequences; roughly 94% are singletons. CDR3 length: 21 residues. Germline CDR1 is SGHVS and CDR2 is FNYEAQ. V shed 1 base and J 0 bases; nucleotides not matched to a gene: 12. Sequenced sample: CD8+ T cells from PBMCs. The V and J genes are TRBV7-6 and TRBJ2-1; 13 bases align to TRBD2. This clonotype originated in a human donor with Susac syndrome. CDR3 bases: TGTGCCAGCAGCTTAGTCCGGGGGACTAGCGGGATCCTAAGCTCCTACAATGAGCAGTTCTTC. Its protein product is CASSLVRGTSGILSSYNEQFF.